The 30 T cell receptor beta chains below all came from one sample that was sequenced in a study of shared clonotypes between healthy human individuals. The method was immunoSEQ multiplex PCR; TCRdb's version includes in-frame clones alone and lacks a portion of them. The table shows 2,100,000 or so clones, with around 95% occurring only once. Sequencing input: naive CD4+ T cells sorted from blood. As to subset: CD45RA+ positively selected. The receptors shown here come from a man aged 18 to 30 in good health.

V and J are TRBV5-6 and TRBJ2-2; 9 nucleotides line up with TRBD1. Germline CDR1 is SGHDT and CDR2 is YYEEEE. This CDR3 is built from 15 residues. V was pared by 0 bases and J by 5 bases, with 2 bases of the junction left unmatched. The CDR3 protein is CASSLVDRGTGELFF. CDR3 nucleotide sequence: TGTGCCAGCAGCTTGGTGGACAGGGGAACCGGGGAGCTGTTTTTT.

The V gene is TRBV4-1, the J gene TRBJ2-1; TRBD2 might be the D (5 bases). The CDR3 has 14 amino acids. Looked up from germline, CDR1 is MGHRA and CDR2 is YSYEKL. V lost 4 bases to trimming and J lost 9 bases, with 16 bases between them. CDR3 sequence (DNA): TGCGCCAGCAGCCCACCCTCTGCTAGCTCTGAGCAGTTCTTC. Its protein is CASSPPSASSEQFF.

V gene TRBV6-6 combines with J gene TRBJ2-7; TRBD1 might be the D (6 bases). The germline gives CDR1 MNHNY, CDR2 SVGAGI (reference sequence). The CDR3 runs 14 residues. The V end lost 5 bases, the J end lost 1 base, and 12 bases lay between the germline ends. The CDR3 nucleotides are TGTGCCAGCAGTCCCACCGGGACATCCTACGAGCAGTACTTC. It encodes CASSPTGTSYEQYF.

This chain uses TRBV14 with TRBJ2-1, with no clear D. Germline V gene sequence: CDR1 SGHDN, CDR2 FVKESK. The CDR3 covers 17 residues. The ends were cut back, 4 bases at V and 0 bases at J, with 16 bases in the middle. The CDR3 DNA is TGTGCCAGCAGCCCCGCCTCGGGTTCTCCCTCCTACAATGAGCAGTTCTTC. It encodes CASSPASGSPSYNEQFF.

This chain connects TRBV6-1 to TRBJ2-3; D is uncertain. The V end was cut by 8 bases, the J end by 4 bases, with 7 bases between. Germline V gene lookup returns CDR1 MNHNS and CDR2 SASEGT. The CDR3 runs to 11 residues. CDR3 protein: CASCKADTQYF. DNA for the CDR3: TGTGCCAGCTGTAAAGCAGATACGCAGTATTTT.

Concerning this clone itself: This same CDR3 is encoded by further DNA sequences in the sample. This sequence joins TRBV2 and TRBJ1-2, with no clear D. Trimming removed 0 bases at V and 5 bases at J, with 13 bases between. There are 15 residues in the CDR3. CDR1 and CDR2 from the germline V gene are SNHLY and FYNNEI. The CDR3 protein is CASSEALGVVYGYTF. In nucleotides, the CDR3 is TGTGCCAGCAGTGAAGCGCTTGGGGTAGTGTATGGCTACACCTTC.

The chain has TRBV28 and TRBJ1-6; the D gene is possibly TRBD1 (5 bases). The germline V gene encodes CDR1 MDHEN and CDR2 SYDVKM. This CDR3 spans 18 amino acids. Trimming pared 5 bases from V and 4 bases from J, leaving 21 bases between. CDR3 residues: CASSPTGSQYFYNSPLHF. CDR3 bases: TGTGCCAGCAGTCCCACAGGTAGCCAGTACTTTTATAATTCACCCCTCCACTTT.

The chain joins TRBV15 to TRBJ1-1, with no clear D. With 1 base removed from V and 2 bases from J, the gap between germline ends came to 11 bases. CDR3 length equals 15 residues. Germline CDR1 and CDR2: LNHNV and YYDKDF (reference sequence). Written as DNA, the CDR3 is TGTGCCACCAGCAGAGCCAAGGGTGTAAACACTGAAGCTTTCTTT. Amino acids: CATSRAKGVNTEAFF.

The chain joins TRBV2 to TRBJ2-5; D unclear. V shed 3 bases and J shed 5 bases, with 4 bases lying between them. This CDR3 region has 11 residues. Germline V lookup: CDR1 SNHLY, CDR2 FYNNEI. The CDR3 DNA is TGTGCCAGCAGTGAGTTCGAGACCCAGTACTTC. This encodes CASSEFETQYF.

The CDR3 DNA follows: TGTGCCTTGTTGCGGGGGCGCTCAGATACGCAGTATTTT. Its translation: CALLRGRSDTQYF. The chain combines TRBV30 with TRBJ2-3; D perhaps matches TRBD2 (7 bases). V lost 7 bases to trimming and J lost 4 bases, with 15 bases between them. Germline assignment: CDR1 GTSNPN and CDR2 SVGIG (reference sequence). This CDR3 comprises 13 residues.

The chain combines TRBV6-5 with TRBJ2-7; tentative D call: TRBD1 (6 bases). Germline V gene data show CDR1 as MNHEY and CDR2 as SVGAGI. The CDR3 spans 14 residues. V lost 2 bases to trimming and J lost 2 bases, with 10 bases between them. The CDR3, as DNA: TGTGCCAGCAGTTACCAGCAGGGGCCCTACGAGCAGTACTTC. This sequence encodes CASSYQQGPYEQYF.

The CDR3 here is CASSTTGNEQFF. The CDR3 coding sequence is TGTGCCAGCAGCACGACCGGGAATGAGCAGTTCTTC. The chain combines TRBV11-2 with TRBJ2-1, with D unclear. The V end was cut by 5 bases, the J end by 7 bases, with 9 bases between. The CDR3 is 12 residues long. Germline lookup yields CDR1 SGHAT and CDR2 FQNNGV.

V usage is TRBV30 and J usage is TRBJ2-3; weak D call: TRBD1 (6 bases). The germline V and J ends were trimmed by 2 bases and 7 bases, with 10 bases remaining between them. CDR1 and CDR2 from the germline V gene are GTSNPN and SVGIG (reference sequence). CDR3 size: 12 residues. The CDR3 nucleotides are TGTGCCTGGAGTTTCCAGGGGAATACGCAGTATTTT. Amino acids: CAWSFQGNTQYF.

The chain carries TRBV10-3 and TRBJ2-2; 7 bases fit TRBD1. V lost 8 bases to trimming and J lost 5 bases; unmatched junction nucleotides: 11. The CDR3 has 15 amino acids. Germline CDR1 ENHRY, CDR2 SYGVKD. The DNA for the CDR3 is TGTGCCATCGGGACAGACGGACCAAGAACCGGGGAGCTGTTTTTT. The encoded protein is CAIGTDGPRTGELFF.

The chain has TRBV30 and TRBJ2-7, with D perhaps assigned TRBD1 or TRBD2 (6 bases each). Germline V gene sequence: CDR1 GTSNPN, CDR2 SVGIG (reference sequence). V dropped 2 bases and J dropped 0 bases, with 8 bases sitting between them. This CDR3 comprises 13 residues. The DNA of the CDR3 is TGTGCCTGGAGTCGGGGGCCCTCCTACGAGCAGTACTTC. Its translation is CAWSRGPSYEQYF.

Turning to this clone: The sample holds other DNA sequences that translate to the same CDR3. This rearrangement joins TRBV18 to TRBJ2-2; D is unresolved. Germline values: CDR1 KGHSH, CDR2 LQKENI. This CDR3 is built from 12 residues. Trimming stripped 2 bases from V and 3 bases from J, with 1 base between. The CDR3: CASSPYTGELFF. Here the CDR3 DNA reads TGTGCCAGCTCACCATACACCGGGGAGCTGTTTTTT.

The CDR3 here is CAWSLKTGTVSGYTF. CDR3 coding DNA: TGTGCCTGGAGTTTGAAGACAGGGACCGTAAGCGGCTACACCTTC. The rearrangement uses TRBV30 and TRBJ1-2, with 7 bases identical to TRBD1. V gave up 2 bases and J gave up 8 bases; unmatched junction bases: 14. The V gene's germline CDR1 is GTSNPN and CDR2 SVGIG (reference sequence). This CDR3 comprises 15 residues.

The chain combines TRBV7-7 with TRBJ2-5; 10 bases are a match to TRBD1. The CDR3 contains 15 residues. In germline, CDR1 is SSHAT, CDR2 FNYEAQ (reference sequence). The CDR3 spells CASGEGQGRMETQYF. CDR3 nucleotide sequence: TGTGCTAGCGGCGAGGGACAGGGGAGGATGGAGACCCAGTACTTC.

Turning to this clone: Distinct nucleotide sequences in the sample also encode this CDR3. The chain combines TRBV5-4 with TRBJ2-3, with D unresolved. This CDR3 contains 11 residues. From germline, CDR1 is SGHNT and CDR2 YYREEE (reference sequence). Between the trimmed V and J ends, which lost 2 bases and 7 bases, there was a span of 5 bases. CDR3 amino acids: CASSFGYTQYF. CDR3 DNA: TGTGCCAGCAGCTTCGGGTATACGCAGTATTTT.

The chain employs TRBV7-9 and TRBJ2-1, with 8 nucleotides matching TRBD2. CDR3 length: 15 amino acids. The germline V gene encodes CDR1 SEHNR and CDR2 FQNEAQ (reference sequence). Trimming cost V 5 bases and J 2 bases; bases outside gene matches: 5. This chain's CDR3 is CASSALSGTYNEQFF. For the CDR3, the DNA is TGTGCCAGCAGCGCTCTTAGCGGGACCTACAATGAGCAGTTCTTC.

CDR3 coding DNA: TGCGCCAGCAGAATGGTACTGAGCTCCTACAATGAGCAGTTCTTC. It specifies CASRMVLSSYNEQFF. The gene calls are TRBV5-1 and TRBJ2-1; no definite D call. V lost 5 bases to trimming and J lost 0 bases, with 12 bases between them. Germline CDR1 is SGHRS and CDR2 is YFSETQ. CDR3 length: 15 residues.

V and J are TRBV5-5 and TRBJ2-7; unclear D gene. V dropped 1 base and J dropped 5 bases, with 13 bases sitting between them. The germline V gene has CDR1 SGHKS and CDR2 YYEKEE (reference sequence). The CDR3 consists of 14 residues. CDR3 amino acids: CASSLRLFNDEQYF. The DNA for the CDR3 is TGTGCCAGCAGCTTGAGGCTCTTTAACGACGAGCAGTACTTC. Complete variable domain (other parts from reference TRBV5-5 and TRBJ2-7): DAGVTQSPTHLIKTRGQQVTLRCSPISGHKSVSWYQQVLGQGPQFIFQYYEKEERGRGNFPDRFSARQFPNYSSELNVNALLLGDSALYLCASSLRLFNDEQYFGPGTRLTVT.

The chain couples TRBV10-2 to TRBJ2-2; the match to TRBD1 covers 8 bases. Germline CDR1 reads WSHSY; CDR2 reads SAAADI. V was clipped by 8 bases and J by 4 bases; unmatched bases: 6. CDR3 length equals 14 residues. The DNA of the CDR3 is TGCGCCAGCCAGGGGGCGAGTTCCACCGGGGAGCTGTTTTTT. It specifies CASQGASSTGELFF.

V usage is TRBV9 and J usage is TRBJ2-5, with 12 bases lining up with TRBD2. The length of the CDR3 is 20 residues. Germline V CDR1 and CDR2: SGDLS, YYNGEE. Trimming at V came to 3 bases and at J to 4 bases, leaving 19 bases not matched to a gene. The CDR3 reads CASSARSPSGTSGPRETQYF. In DNA, the CDR3 is TGTGCCAGCAGCGCCCGATCTCCATCCGGGACTAGCGGGCCCCGAGAGACCCAGTACTTC.

The chain uses TRBV7-9 and TRBJ2-5; D call uncertain. The V gene lost 1 base and the J gene lost 3 bases, with 21 bases spanning the gap. The CDR3 loop spans 18 amino acids. Germline CDR1 reads SEHNR; CDR2 reads FQNEAQ (reference sequence). CDR3 bases: TGTGCCAGCAGCTTAGAGGTTATCCCGGCCGAGACGAAAGAGACCCAGTACTTC. This codes for CASSLEVIPAETKETQYF.

This rearrangement joins TRBV7-9 to TRBJ2-2, with a tentative D call TRBD1 (5 bases). The CDR3 extends over 13 amino acids. Germline CDR1 reads SEHNR; CDR2 reads FQNEAQ (reference sequence). V was trimmed by 8 bases and J by 0 bases, leaving 7 bases between them. The CDR3 sequence is CASQGANTGELFF. CDR3 sequence (DNA): TGTGCCAGCCAGGGCGCGAACACCGGGGAGCTGTTTTTT.

Comments on this clone: In the same sample, other DNA sequences code for this CDR3. This rearrangement joins TRBV6-1 to TRBJ1-2; a weak D match, TRBD1 (6 bases). V dropped 1 base and J dropped 6 bases, with 15 bases sitting between them. Germline assignment: CDR1 MNHNS and CDR2 SASEGT. CDR3 length: 15 residues. The CDR3 coding sequence is TGTGCCAGCAGTGAAGGTCTCAGCAGGGGCGATGGCTACACCTTC. As protein: CASSEGLSRGDGYTF.

Comment on this clone: The same CDR3 also results from other DNA sequences found in this sample. The chain links TRBV5-1 to TRBJ2-3, with unresolved D. The CDR3 is made up of 14 amino acids. Trimming cost V 0 bases and J 2 bases, with 7 bases left between them. The germline V gene encodes CDR1 SGHRS and CDR2 YFSETQ. The CDR3: CASSLGTPTDTQYF. In DNA form, the CDR3 reads TGCGCCAGCAGCTTGGGTACTCCCACAGATACGCAGTATTTT.

CDR3 protein: CASSMQVDSNQPQHF. The DNA of the CDR3 is TGTGCCAGCAGCATGCAAGTGGATAGCAATCAGCCCCAGCATTTT. V is TRBV7-2 and J is TRBJ1-5, with D hard to call. Germline assignment: CDR1 SGHTA and CDR2 FQGNSA. The ends were cut back, 5 bases at V and 0 bases at J, with 11 bases in the middle. This CDR3 has 15 residues. The variable domain in full, completed from reference TRBV7-2 and TRBJ1-5, reads GAGVSQSPSNKVTEKGKDVELRCDPISGHTALYWYRQSLGQGLEFLIYFQGNSAPDKSGLPSDRFSAERTGGSVSTLTIQRTQQEDSAVYLCASSMQVDSNQPQHFGDGTRLSIL.

CDR3 in DNA: TGTGCCAGCAGTAACCATGGCTTGAACACCGGGGAGCTGTTTTTT. It is translated as CASSNHGLNTGELFF. This chain connects TRBV6-5 to TRBJ2-2; D ambiguous. V dropped 5 bases and J dropped 1 base, with 11 bases sitting between them. From germline, CDR1 is MNHEY and CDR2 SVGAGI. The CDR3 runs 15 residues.